These T cell receptor beta chains were read from a single sample in a study of T cell responses to AZD1222 COVID-19 vaccine. Sequencing used immunoSEQ multiplex PCR; TCRdb keeps in-frame clones, though not all of them. The table includes some 170,000 clones, around nine tenths detected once. Material: peripheral blood, obtained on day 0 of AZD1222 vaccination. Source of these receptors: an adult in good health. The CDR3 runs from the conserved cysteine through the conserved F or W. The D gene is left open where the match is weak. Clone size is not always given. Where it is, it says once, few, many or a class for expanded clones.

clone_size: -; v_call: TRBV11-2; j_call: TRBJ2-7; cdr3_length: 15; d_call: -; cdr3_aa: CASSLSSDGTYEQYF; cdr3_nt: TGTGCCAGCAGCTTATCGAGCGACGGAACCTACGAGCAGTACTTC
clone_size: -; v_call: TRBV30; j_call: TRBJ2-3; cdr3_length: 19; d_call: TRBD2; cdr3_aa: CAWSVPRGFAAGGTDTQYF; cdr3_nt: TGTGCCTGGAGTGTCCCGAGAGGGTTCGCAGCGGGGGGCACAGATACGCAGTATTTT
clone_size: -; v_call: TRBV6-5; j_call: TRBJ1-2; cdr3_length: 14; d_call: -; cdr3_aa: CASRQGGVNYGYTF; cdr3_nt: TGTGCCAGCAGACAGGGTGGGGTTAACTATGGCTACACCTTC
clone_size: -; v_call: TRBV30; j_call: TRBJ1-2; cdr3_length: 14; d_call: TRBD1; cdr3_aa: CAWAGGRGVYGYTF; cdr3_nt: TGTGCCTGGGCAGGGGGCAGGGGTGTCTATGGCTACACCTTC
clone_size: -; v_call: TRBV18; j_call: TRBJ2-2; cdr3_length: 15; d_call: -; cdr3_aa: CASSLNIVDTGELFF; cdr3_nt: TGTGCCAGCTCACTGAACATAGTCGACACCGGGGAGCTGTTTTTT
clone_size: once; v_call: TRBV7-9; j_call: TRBJ1-3; cdr3_length: 15; d_call: -; cdr3_aa: CASSLESGSGNTIYF; cdr3_nt: TGTGCCAGCAGCTTAGAATCCGGCTCTGGAAACACCATATATTTT
clone_size: once; v_call: TRBV18; j_call: TRBJ2-2; cdr3_length: 18; d_call: -; cdr3_aa: CASSSSGFNVANTGELFF; cdr3_nt: TGTGCCAGCTCATCCTCAGGGTTTAACGTCGCGAACACCGGGGAGCTGTTTTTT
clone_size: -; v_call: TRBV13; j_call: TRBJ2-5; cdr3_length: 14; d_call: -; cdr3_aa: CASSRGTAGLTQYF; cdr3_nt: TGTGCCAGCAGCCGCGGGACCGCCGGTTTGACCCAGTACTTC
clone_size: -; v_call: TRBV7-2; j_call: TRBJ2-3; cdr3_length: 13; d_call: TRBD2; cdr3_aa: CASSLPSGMAQYF; cdr3_nt: TGTGCCAGCAGCTTACCTAGCGGGATGGCGCAGTATTTT
clone_size: -; v_call: TRBV15; j_call: TRBJ1-6; cdr3_length: 15; d_call: -; cdr3_aa: CATSRDQQSNSPLHF; cdr3_nt: TGTGCCACCAGCAGAGATCAACAGAGCAATTCACCCCTCCACTTT
clone_size: -; v_call: TRBV6-6; j_call: TRBJ1-1; cdr3_length: 15; d_call: TRBD1; cdr3_aa: CASSLGQGASAEAFF; cdr3_nt: TGTGCCAGCAGCCTTGGACAGGGGGCTTCTGCTGAAGCTTTCTTT
clone_size: -; v_call: TRBV28; j_call: TRBJ1-2; cdr3_length: 14; d_call: -; cdr3_aa: CASSLSPADYGYTF; cdr3_nt: TGTGCCAGCAGTTTATCTCCGGCGGACTATGGCTACACCTTC
clone_size: -; v_call: TRBV11-2; j_call: TRBJ1-6; cdr3_length: 17; d_call: -; cdr3_aa: CASSSHRGAAYNSPLHF; cdr3_nt: TGTGCCAGCAGCTCCCATAGGGGGGCAGCCTATAATTCACCCCTCCACTTT
clone_size: -; v_call: TRBV11-3; j_call: TRBJ2-7; cdr3_length: 13; d_call: TRBD1; cdr3_aa: CASSQQGINEQYF; cdr3_nt: TGTGCCAGCAGCCAACAGGGGATCAACGAGCAGTACTTC
clone_size: -; v_call: TRBV19; j_call: TRBJ1-5; cdr3_length: 12; d_call: -; cdr3_aa: CAMLGADQPQHF; cdr3_nt: TGTGCCATGCTGGGGGCAGATCAGCCCCAGCATTTT
clone_size: -; v_call: TRBV5-1; j_call: TRBJ1-1; cdr3_length: 15; d_call: -; cdr3_aa: CASSWAGSGNTEAFF; cdr3_nt: TGCGCCAGCAGCTGGGCCGGTTCTGGGAACACTGAAGCTTTCTTT
clone_size: -; v_call: TRBV11-3; j_call: TRBJ2-1; cdr3_length: 13; d_call: TRBD2; cdr3_aa: CASSQTSGGEQFF; cdr3_nt: TGTGCCAGCAGCCAGACTAGCGGAGGGGAGCAGTTCTTC
clone_size: -; v_call: TRBV12-5; j_call: TRBJ1-1; cdr3_length: 11; d_call: -; cdr3_aa: CASGLEGQAFF; cdr3_nt: TGTGCTAGTGGTTTGGAGGGCCAAGCTTTCTTT
clone_size: -; v_call: TRBV29-1; j_call: TRBJ1-2; cdr3_length: 13; d_call: -; cdr3_aa: CSSLGGLNYGYTF; cdr3_nt: TGCAGCTCCCTTGGAGGGCTCAACTATGGCTACACCTTC
clone_size: -; v_call: TRBV10-1; j_call: TRBJ2-3; cdr3_length: 14; d_call: -; cdr3_aa: CASSDPGGTDTQYF; cdr3_nt: TGCGCCAGCAGTGACCCGGGGGGCACAGATACGCAGTATTTT
clone_size: -; v_call: TRBV5-4; j_call: TRBJ2-7; cdr3_length: 15; d_call: TRBD2; cdr3_aa: CASSSQSSGRSRQYF; cdr3_nt: TGTGCCAGCAGCTCCCAATCTAGCGGGAGATCCCGGCAGTACTTC
clone_size: -; v_call: TRBV28; j_call: TRBJ2-5; cdr3_length: 12; d_call: -; cdr3_aa: CASSWAGSTQYF; cdr3_nt: TGTGCCAGCAGTTGGGCAGGGAGCACCCAGTACTTC
clone_size: -; v_call: TRBV9; j_call: TRBJ1-6; cdr3_length: 15; d_call: -; cdr3_aa: CASSVELGNNSPLHF; cdr3_nt: TGTGCCAGCAGCGTCGAACTAGGGAACAATTCACCCCTCCACTTT
clone_size: -; v_call: TRBV9; j_call: TRBJ1-2; cdr3_length: 11; d_call: -; cdr3_aa: CASSAGPGYTF; cdr3_nt: TGTGCCAGCAGCGCGGGGCCTGGCTACACCTTC
clone_size: once; v_call: TRBV6-2/TRBV6-3; j_call: TRBJ1-5; cdr3_length: 15; d_call: -; cdr3_aa: CASSLISTGSQPQHF; cdr3_nt: TGTGCCAGCAGCTTAATATCGACAGGTAGCCAGCCCCAGCATTTT
clone_size: -; v_call: TRBV5-1; j_call: TRBJ2-3; cdr3_length: 15; d_call: -; cdr3_aa: CASSLEGQGTDTQYF; cdr3_nt: TGCGCCAGCAGCTTGGAGGGTCAAGGCACAGATACGCAGTATTTT
clone_size: -; v_call: TRBV7-9; j_call: TRBJ2-6; cdr3_length: 17; d_call: -; cdr3_aa: CASSSGTVVSGANVLTF; cdr3_nt: TGTGCCAGCAGCTCAGGGACTGTAGTCTCTGGGGCCAACGTCCTGACTTTC
clone_size: -; v_call: TRBV11-3; j_call: TRBJ1-1; cdr3_length: 15; d_call: -; cdr3_aa: CASSLDSQQGREAFF; cdr3_nt: TGTGCCAGCAGCTTAGACTCCCAGCAGGGGCGAGAAGCTTTCTTT
clone_size: once; v_call: TRBV7-9; j_call: TRBJ1-1; cdr3_length: 14; d_call: -; cdr3_aa: CASSSHRGEVEAFF; cdr3_nt: TGTGCCAGCAGCTCCCACCGAGGGGAGGTTGAGGCTTTCTTT
clone_size: -; v_call: TRBV29-1; j_call: TRBJ2-4; cdr3_length: 13; d_call: TRBD1; cdr3_aa: CSVGLRGKNIQYF; cdr3_nt: TGCAGCGTTGGACTCAGGGGGAAAAACATTCAGTACTTC
clone_size: -; v_call: TRBV19; j_call: TRBJ1-5; cdr3_length: 14; d_call: TRBD1; cdr3_aa: CASSMTGGHQPQHF; cdr3_nt: TGTGCCAGTAGTATGACAGGGGGGCATCAGCCCCAGCATTTT
clone_size: -; v_call: TRBV3-1/TRBV3-2; j_call: TRBJ2-7; cdr3_length: 14; d_call: TRBD1; cdr3_aa: CASSPSGQENEQYF; cdr3_nt: TGTGCCAGCAGCCCCTCCGGACAGGAGAACGAGCAGTACTTC
clone_size: -; v_call: TRBV3-1/TRBV3-2; j_call: TRBJ1-6; cdr3_length: 17; d_call: -; cdr3_aa: CASSQGQGVIGNSPLHF; cdr3_nt: TGTGCCAGCAGCCAAGGGCAGGGAGTGATCGGTAATTCACCCCTCCACTTT
clone_size: -; v_call: TRBV18; j_call: TRBJ2-1; cdr3_length: 15; d_call: TRBD2; cdr3_aa: CASSPGLAGVGEQFF; cdr3_nt: TGTGCCAGCTCACCGGGACTAGCGGGAGTGGGTGAGCAGTTCTTC
clone_size: once; v_call: TRBV5-1; j_call: TRBJ1-5; cdr3_length: 14; d_call: -; cdr3_aa: CASSLEGGDQPQHF; cdr3_nt: TGCGCCAGCAGCTTGGAAGGCGGGGATCAGCCCCAGCATTTT
clone_size: -; v_call: TRBV14; j_call: TRBJ1-1; cdr3_length: 14; d_call: -; cdr3_aa: CASSLTGFVTEAFF; cdr3_nt: TGTGCCAGCAGCCTAACAGGGTTTGTCACTGAAGCTTTCTTT
clone_size: -; v_call: TRBV2; j_call: TRBJ2-1; cdr3_length: 15; d_call: TRBD2; cdr3_aa: CASSYQAGGYNEQFF; cdr3_nt: TGTGCCAGCAGTTACCAAGCGGGAGGTTACAATGAGCAGTTCTTC
clone_size: -; v_call: TRBV19; j_call: TRBJ1-1; cdr3_length: 17; d_call: -; cdr3_aa: CASSIGTFSAGKTEAFF; cdr3_nt: TGTGCCAGTAGTATTGGGACCTTCTCGGCGGGGAAGACTGAAGCTTTCTTT
clone_size: once; v_call: TRBV18; j_call: TRBJ2-1; cdr3_length: 11; d_call: -; cdr3_aa: CASSLDRDQFF; cdr3_nt: TGTGCCAGCTCACTGGACAGAGACCAGTTCTTC
clone_size: -; v_call: TRBV18; j_call: TRBJ2-5; cdr3_length: 11; d_call: -; cdr3_aa: CASSPEETQYF; cdr3_nt: TGTGCCAGCTCACCGGAGGAGACCCAGTACTTC
clone_size: -; v_call: TRBV9; j_call: TRBJ2-3; cdr3_length: 14; d_call: -; cdr3_aa: CASSVAAYTDTQYF; cdr3_nt: TGTGCCAGCAGCGTAGCGGCTTACACAGATACGCAGTATTTT
clone_size: -; v_call: TRBV18; j_call: TRBJ1-3; cdr3_length: 16; d_call: -; cdr3_aa: CASSRGKGNSGNTIYF; cdr3_nt: TGTGCCAGCTCACGGGGGAAGGGAAACTCTGGAAACACCATATATTTT